The rows below give T cell receptor beta chains drawn from one sample of a study of shared clonotypes between healthy human individuals. TCRdb's table, derived via immunoSEQ multiplex PCR, lists solely in-frame clones and lacks some. The sample holds 800,000 or so clones, 90% to 98% seen once. Sequenced sample: naive CD8+ T cells sorted from blood. Receptor source: a man under 40 in good health. CDR3s include the opening cysteine and the closing phenylalanine or tryptophan. Each record gives: clone size, J gene, V gene, D gene, CDR3 DNA, CDR3 protein. A D gene is named only where the DNA matches it firmly. Part of the rows lack a size; the others show once, few, many or a class for expanded clones.

clone size: -; J gene: TRBJ2-7; V gene: TRBV18; D gene: TRBD2; CDR3 DNA: TGTGCCAGCTCACCACCGTATACTAGCGGGAGGGCCGCCATGTTCTACGAGCAGTACTTC; CDR3 protein: CASSPPYTSGRAAMFYEQYF
clone size: -; J gene: TRBJ1-5; V gene: TRBV27; D gene: -; CDR3 DNA: TGTGCCAGCAGGCCCATTGGGGTAAGCAATCAGCCCCAGCATTTT; CDR3 protein: CASRPIGVSNQPQHF
clone size: -; J gene: TRBJ1-1; V gene: TRBV7-9; D gene: -; CDR3 DNA: TGTGCCAGCAGCTTAGTTGCAGGGAAGAACACTGAAGCTTTCTTT; CDR3 protein: CASSLVAGKNTEAFF
clone size: -; J gene: TRBJ2-1; V gene: TRBV11-2; D gene: -; CDR3 DNA: TGTGCCAGCAGGTCGAGGACAGACGCGGCAAACAATGAGCAGTTCTTC; CDR3 protein: CASRSRTDAANNEQFF
clone size: -; J gene: TRBJ2-7; V gene: TRBV4-1; D gene: -; CDR3 DNA: TGCGCCAGCAGCCAAGAAGTAGGGGAGCCCTACGAGCAGTACTTC; CDR3 protein: CASSQEVGEPYEQYF
clone size: -; J gene: TRBJ2-3; V gene: TRBV2; D gene: TRBD2; CDR3 DNA: TGTGCCAGCAGTGCGGCAGCGGGAGCGCGAAGCACAGATACGCAGTATTTT; CDR3 protein: CASSAAAGARSTDTQYF
clone size: -; J gene: TRBJ2-1; V gene: TRBV7-2; D gene: TRBD2; CDR3 DNA: TGTGCCAGCAGCTTAACTGGCGGGGGGGTCAATGAGCAGTTCTTC; CDR3 protein: CASSLTGGGVNEQFF
clone size: -; J gene: TRBJ2-3; V gene: TRBV9; D gene: -; CDR3 DNA: TGTGCCAGCAGCGAGCGGTACACAGATACGCAGTATTTT; CDR3 protein: CASSERYTDTQYF
clone size: -; J gene: TRBJ2-7; V gene: TRBV18; D gene: TRBD1; CDR3 DNA: TGTGCCAGCTCACTGGACAGGGGGTTATACGAGCAGTACTTC; CDR3 protein: CASSLDRGLYEQYF
clone size: -; J gene: TRBJ1-2; V gene: TRBV18; D gene: -; CDR3 DNA: TGTGCCAGCTCACCAATCAGGGCACGAGACTATGGCTACACCTTC; CDR3 protein: CASSPIRARDYGYTF
clone size: -; J gene: TRBJ2-5; V gene: TRBV29-1; D gene: -; CDR3 DNA: TGCAGCGTTGTAGATAGCCAAGAGACCCAGTACTTC; CDR3 protein: CSVVDSQETQYF
clone size: -; J gene: TRBJ2-7; V gene: TRBV29-1; D gene: -; CDR3 DNA: TGCAGCGTCGAAGACAGCCACAGACCCGACGAGCAGTACTTC; CDR3 protein: CSVEDSHRPDEQYF
clone size: -; J gene: TRBJ1-4; V gene: TRBV11-3; D gene: TRBD1; CDR3 DNA: TGTGCCAGCAGCTTAGGGGGACAGGGGAATCCTACAACTAATGAAAAACTGTTTTTT; CDR3 protein: CASSLGGQGNPTTNEKLFF
clone size: once; J gene: TRBJ2-7; V gene: TRBV13; D gene: TRBD2; CDR3 DNA: TGTGCCAGCAGGCTAGCGGGAGGTTACAACGAGCAGTACTTC; CDR3 protein: CASRLAGGYNEQYF
clone size: -; J gene: TRBJ2-1; V gene: TRBV10-2; D gene: TRBD2; CDR3 DNA: TGCGCCAGCAGGGAGGCTAGCGGAACGCACAATGAGCAGTTCTTC; CDR3 protein: CASREASGTHNEQFF
clone size: -; J gene: TRBJ1-1; V gene: TRBV13; D gene: -; CDR3 DNA: TGTGCCAGCAGCATACCTACAGGTTACACTGAAGCTTTCTTT; CDR3 protein: CASSIPTGYTEAFF